The next 27 T cell receptor beta chains were all read from a single sample in a study of OX40 agonist ivuxolimab in advanced cancers. Clones were sequenced by immunoSEQ multiplex PCR, and TCRdb holds only the in-frame ones, with some missing. The data show 61,000 or so clones, 86% seen once. The material sequenced was CD4+ or CD8+ T cells sorted from blood, taken in a trial of the OX40 agonist ivuxolimab. Source of these receptors: an adult with an advanced solid tumor such as melanoma, head and neck, liver or kidney cancer.

The count of this clone is one. The gene calls are TRBV5-1 and TRBJ2-7; 7 bases are a match to TRBD2. The V gene's germline CDR1 is SGHRS and CDR2 YFSETQ. The CDR3 sequence is 14 residues long. Losses at the gene ends were 5 bases for V and 4 bases for J; bases not matched to a gene: 9. The DNA for the CDR3 is TGCGCCAGCAGGAACCCTACGGGGGGTTACGAGCAGTACTTC. Translation: CASRNPTGGYEQYF. Variable domain in full (rest from reference TRBV5-1 and TRBJ2-7): KAGVTQTPRYLIKTRGQQVTLSCSPISGHRSVSWYQQTPGQGLQFLFEYFSETQRNKGNFPGRFSGRQFSNSRSEMNVSTLELGDSALYLCASRNPTGGYEQYFGPGTRLTVT.

The chain has TRBV19 and TRBJ2-7, with 9 bases lining up with TRBD1. Germline V gives CDR1 LNHDA, CDR2 SQIVND (reference sequence). The CDR3 has 16 residues. V dropped 5 bases and J dropped 0; count of bases not matched to a gene: 8. In DNA, the CDR3 is TGTGCCAGTAGTCTCACAGGGGGCGCCGGCTCCTACGAGCAGTACTTC. Encoded protein: CASSLTGGAGSYEQYF.

Relative to its sample, this clone is medium-sized (0.01 to 0.1%). Germline is not matched at one junction end, which may reflect a read error. The V call is TRBV6-1, the J call TRBJ1-1; 8 nucleotides match TRBD1. CDR3 size: 13 residues. Germline loops: CDR1 MNHNS, CDR2 SASEGT. This chain's CDR3 is CASSEATGEWGVF. The CDR3 bases are TGTGCCAGCAGTGAAGCGACAGGGGAGTGGGGTGTCTTT.

This chain connects TRBV7-6 to TRBJ2-3; 11 bases line up with TRBD2. This CDR3 is built from 16 residues. Germline-derived CDR1 and CDR2 are SGHVS and FNYEAQ. J lost 2 bases, V lost 3 bases, and 4 bases had no gene match. Here the CDR3 reads CASSFSGGVPTDTQYF. DNA of the CDR3: TGTGCCAGCAGCTTTAGCGGGGGGGTACCCACAGATACGCAGTATTTT.

CDR3 coding DNA: TGTGCCACCAGCAGAGGAGGGACAGGGGGGATTTATAATTCACCCCTCCACTTT. Translating gives CATSRGGTGGIYNSPLHF. The V and J genes are TRBV15 and TRBJ1-6, with 11 bases lining up with TRBD1. CDR1 and CDR2 (germline): LNHNV, YYDKDF (reference sequence). The CDR3 is 18 residues long. Germline trimming cut 1 base from V and 4 bases from J; bases unmatched to any gene: 6. The complete variable domain, with remaining parts taken from reference TRBV15 and TRBJ1-6, reads DAMVIQNPRYQVTQFGKPVTLSCSQTLNHNVMYWYQQKSSQAPKLLFHYYDKDFNNEADTPDNFQSRRPNTSFCFLDIRSPGLGDTAMYLCATSRGGTGGIYNSPLHFGNGTRLTVT.

V usage is TRBV11-1 and J usage is TRBJ1-1; a possible D gene is TRBD1 (5 bases). V was clipped by 5 bases and J by 6 bases, with 16 bases between them. The germline V gene has CDR1 SGHAT and CDR2 FQDESV (reference sequence). The CDR3 is 14 amino acids. CDR3 coding DNA: TGTGCCAGCAGCCAATCCCCGGGGCCGTCTGAAGCTTTCTTT. It codes for CASSQSPGPSEAFF.

The count of this clone is one. V usage is TRBV5-4 and J usage is TRBJ2-3, with D uncertain. The V gene lost 2 bases and the J gene lost 3 bases, with 4 bases spanning the gap. CDR1 and CDR2 (germline): SGHNT, YYREEE (reference sequence). The length of the CDR3 is 12 residues. CDR3 sequence: CASSFSTDTQYF. The CDR3 DNA sequence: TGTGCCAGCAGCTTCTCAACAGATACGCAGTATTTT.

This chain links TRBV19 with TRBJ2-1, with no clear D. CDR3 length: 14 amino acids. Germline values: CDR1 LNHDA, CDR2 SQIVND (reference sequence). V was shortened by 3 bases and J by 5 bases, with 11 bases between the two germline ends. DNA of the CDR3: TGTGCCAGTAGTATTTGGGCGGTGAACAATGAGCAGTTCTTC. Translated, it gives CASSIWAVNNEQFF. Filled out from reference TRBV19 and TRBJ2-1, the complete variable domain reads DGGITQSPKYLFRKEGQNVTLSCEQNLNHDAMYWYRQDPGQGLRLIYYSQIVNDFQKGDIAEGYSVSREKKESFPLTVTSAQKNPTAFYLCASSIWAVNNEQFFGPGTRLTVL.

The V gene is TRBV19, the J gene TRBJ2-3; TRBD2 matches at 7 bases. Germline CDR1 reads LNHDA; CDR2 reads SQIVND (reference sequence). J gave up 2 bases and V 5 bases, and 1 base lay outside the gene matches. This CDR3 is built from 13 residues. Here the CDR3 DNA reads TGTGCCAGTAGTCAGCGGGACACAGATACGCAGTATTTT. Amino acids: CASSQRDTDTQYF.

This rearrangement joins TRBV5-1 to TRBJ2-5, with D perhaps TRBD1 (6 bases). Trimming cost V 5 bases and J 5 bases, with 25 bases left between them. The length of the CDR3 is 17 residues. CDR1 is SGHRS and CDR2 is YFSETQ in the germline V gene. DNA of the CDR3: TGCGCCAGCAGGGGTTGGGCCAGGGGCCTGCTTCGGGAGACCCAGTACTTC. Protein sequence: CASRGWARGLLRETQYF. The variable domain in full, with the rest retrieved from reference TRBV5-1 and TRBJ2-5, is KAGVTQTPRYLIKTRGQQVTLSCSPISGHRSVSWYQQTPGQGLQFLFEYFSETQRNKGNFPGRFSGRQFSNSRSEMNVSTLELGDSALYLCASRGWARGLLRETQYFGPGTRLLVL.

The chain has TRBV5-1 and TRBJ2-4; 7 nucleotides line up with TRBD2. The CDR3 covers 16 residues. Trimming removed 0 bases from V and 5 bases from J; junction bases left unmatched: 8. The germline V gene encodes CDR1 SGHRS and CDR2 YFSETQ. The CDR3 nucleotides are TGCGCCAGCAGCTTGGTGGCTAGCGGAAATCAAAACATTCAGTACTTC. Encoded protein: CASSLVASGNQNIQYF. The complete variable domain, with remaining parts taken from reference TRBV5-1 and TRBJ2-4, reads KAGVTQTPRYLIKTRGQQVTLSCSPISGHRSVSWYQQTPGQGLQFLFEYFSETQRNKGNFPGRFSGRQFSNSRSEMNVSTLELGDSALYLCASSLVASGNQNIQYFGAGTRLSVL.

The chain joins TRBV18 to TRBJ2-5, with 12 bases fitting TRBD2. This CDR3 is built from 18 residues. Trimming removed 4 bases from V and 4 bases from J; junction bases left unmatched: 13. Looked up from germline, CDR1 is KGHSH and CDR2 is LQKENI. The CDR3, as DNA: TGTGCCAGCTCACTCATGACCCTAGCGGGGGGGCTCGGAGAGACCCAGTACTTC. Translation gives CASSLMTLAGGLGETQYF.

This chain connects TRBV6-5 to TRBJ2-5; unclear D gene. V lost 6 bases, J lost 5 bases, and 19 bases lay in between. The CDR3 extends over 15 amino acids. Germline-derived CDR1 and CDR2 are MNHEY and SVGAGI. For the CDR3, the DNA is TGTGCCAGCAGACCAGGTGGGCTCAAATCGGAGACCCAGTACTTC. Protein sequence: CASRPGGLKSETQYF.

The CDR3 DNA sequence: TGTGCCAGCAGGTCGTGGAGCTATAATTCACCCCTCCACTTT. Protein sequence: CASRSWSYNSPLHF. V is TRBV6-1 and J is TRBJ1-6; D not resolved. This CDR3 has 14 amino acids. Trimming took off 6 bases at V and 3 bases at J, with 9 bases between the two ends. Germline assignment: CDR1 MNHNS and CDR2 SASEGT.

The chain combines TRBV7-9 with TRBJ1-5, with 9 bases identical to TRBD1. CDR1 and CDR2 from the germline V gene are SEHNR and FQNEAQ (reference sequence). The CDR3 sequence is 18 residues long. The V gene end was trimmed by 2 bases and the J gene end by 1 base; junction bases not matched to a gene: 9. This chain's CDR3 is CASSLYAGTGHSNQPQHF. The CDR3 nucleotides are TGTGCCAGCAGCTTATACGCCGGGACAGGGCACAGCAATCAGCCCCAGCATTTT.

The chain carries TRBV6-5 and TRBJ1-1; D may be TRBD1 (6 bases). The V end was cut by 2 bases, the J end by 3 bases, with 10 bases between. The CDR3 has 14 residues. In germline, CDR1 is MNHEY, CDR2 SVGAGI. The chain's CDR3 is CASSYGQGHTEAFF. In DNA form, the CDR3 reads TGTGCCAGCAGTTACGGCCAGGGGCACACTGAAGCTTTCTTT.

This clone was picked up one time. The J gene is TRBJ2-3, the V gene TRBV10-1; D call uncertain. The germline gives CDR1 WNHNN, CDR2 SYGVQD (reference sequence). CDR3 size: 14 residues. The V end lost 1 base, the J end lost 4 bases, and 9 bases lay between the germline ends. The CDR3 bases are TGCGCCAGCAGTGAGTGGAACGTTGCAGATACGCAGTATTTT. It specifies CASSEWNVADTQYF.

The CDR3 DNA is TGTGCCATCAGTGAGTCAGGGGGGACTGGAAACACCATATATTTT. It is translated as CAISESGGTGNTIYF. The chain is built from TRBV10-3 and TRBJ1-3; perhaps TRBD1 as D (6 bases). CDR1 is ENHRY, CDR2 SYGVKD, per germline. V lost 0 bases and J lost 2, with 8 bases in between. This CDR3 has 15 residues.

This clone was found once. The sample contains more than one DNA sequence encoding this CDR3. The chain carries TRBV5-1 and TRBJ2-3; no clear D gene. Trimming left V 0 bases short and J 4 bases short, with 3 bases between. The germline V gene encodes CDR1 SGHRS and CDR2 YFSETQ. The CDR3 loop spans 12 amino acids. CDR3 DNA: TGCGCCAGCAGCTTGGCTGCAGATACGCAGTATTTT. It is translated as CASSLAADTQYF.

CDR3 DNA: TGTGCCAGCAGTTCTGGACAGTTAAGCAATCAGCCCCAGCATTTT. As protein: CASSSGQLSNQPQHF. The V and J genes are TRBV6-5 and TRBJ1-5; maybe TRBD1 (6 bases). This CDR3 is built from 15 residues. Germline loops: CDR1 MNHEY, CDR2 SVGAGI. V lost 4 bases to trimming and J lost 1 base, with 11 bases between them.

This clone was seen once. V usage is TRBV7-6 and J usage is TRBJ2-5; a possible D gene is TRBD2 (5 bases). The CDR3 runs to 11 residues. In germline, CDR1 is SGHVS, CDR2 FNYEAQ. Trimming cost V 4 bases and J 7 bases, with 7 bases left between them. Written as DNA, the CDR3 is TGTGCCAGCAGCTCGGGGTCGACCCAGTACTTC. It is translated as CASSSGSTQYF.

The chain has TRBV27 and TRBJ2-7, with 12 nucleotides matching TRBD1. This CDR3 comprises 16 residues. Per germline, CDR1 MNHEY and CDR2 SMNVEV (reference sequence). The junction had 11 bases not matched to a gene; V was cut back by 6 bases and J by 5 bases. The CDR3 coding sequence is TGTGCCAGCAGGTCCCCCAGGGACAGGGGGCAGCACGAGCAGTACTTC. As protein: CASRSPRDRGQHEQYF.

The V call is TRBV6-5, the J call TRBJ1-1, with D possibly TRBD1 on 5 matching bases. The V and J ends lost 2 bases and 1 base respectively, with 14 bases between them. Germline V gives CDR1 MNHEY, CDR2 SVGAGI. The CDR3 has 16 amino acids. As DNA, the CDR3 is TGTGCCAGCAGTTACGGACATTCTCGAGGGAACACTGAAGCTTTCTTT. Encoded protein: CASSYGHSRGNTEAFF.

The V gene is TRBV7-9, the J gene TRBJ1-4, with TRBD1 as a possible D gene (6 bases). Trimming removed 8 bases from V and 5 bases from J, with 15 bases in between. CDR1 and CDR2 (germline): SEHNR, FQNEAQ (reference sequence). The CDR3 runs 14 residues. The DNA for the CDR3 is TGTGCCAGCGTCTCGGGGGCGCCGAATGAAAAACTGTTTTTT. Protein product: CASVSGAPNEKLFF.

The chain recombines TRBV7-3 with TRBJ2-5; D not certain. This CDR3 comprises 16 residues. Looked up from germline, CDR1 is SGHTA and CDR2 is FQGTGA. Trimming pared 5 bases from V and 5 bases from J, leaving 21 bases between. The CDR3, as DNA: TGTGCCAGCAGCCCGCGTGGAGCCGGAATTGAGGAGACCCAGTACTTC. Amino acid sequence: CASSPRGAGIEETQYF.

The chain has TRBV30 and TRBJ1-6; a weak D match, TRBD1 (5 bases). Germline CDR1 GTSNPN, CDR2 SVGIG (reference sequence). This CDR3 is 15 amino acids long. Trimming shortened V by 4 bases and J by 9 bases, and 19 bases separated the two germline ends. The CDR3 nucleotides are TGTGCCTGGAACAAGGGCGGAGGGACTCGTTCACCCCTCCACTTT. This translates into CAWNKGGGTRSPLHF.

V gene TRBV5-6 combines with J gene TRBJ1-6; D unclear. CDR3 length: 14 residues. Germline CDR1 is SGHDT and CDR2 is YYEEEE. With 5 bases removed from V and 1 base from J, the gap between germline ends came to 7 bases. The CDR3 nucleotides read TGTGCCAGCAGATACGGATCCTATAATTCACCCCTCCACTTT. The encoded protein is CASRYGSYNSPLHF. Full variable domain (remainder filled in from reference TRBV5-6 and TRBJ1-6): DAGVTQSPTHLIKTRGQQVTLRCSPKSGHDTVSWYQQALGQGPQFIFQYYEEEERQRGNFPDRFSGHQFPNYSSELNVNALLLGDSALYLCASRYGSYNSPLHFGNGTRLTVT.